This TCR beta chain was found in a study of blood T cell repertoires in COVID-19. This CDR3 comprises 12 residues. V was pared by 3 bases and J by 10 bases, with 15 bases between. CDR1 and CDR2 from the germline V gene are SQVTM and ANQGSEA. Measured with immunoSEQ multiplex PCR; TCRdb has only the in-frame clones, and not every one. The profile shows about 130,000 clones, 60% to 80% of them singletons. The specimen was peripheral blood. The clonotype comes from a man in his fifties or sixties with acute or convalescent COVID-19. This chain connects TRBV29-1 to TRBJ1-2; D is perhaps TRBD1 (5 bases). Here the CDR3 DNA reads TGCAGCGTTGAGGGGCGAAGGTCTCTCTACACCTTC. Translating it yields CSVEGRRSLYTF.